The present entry profiles one T cell receptor beta chain with its context. The target of this receptor is not known. No much larger clonotype is one base removed from it; base qualities were not supplied. Ficoll-Paque density gradient centrifugation was used to isolate PBMCs. TCRdb lists the instrument as Illumina NovaSeq 6000. Using 5'RACE with constant-segment primers, TCRalpha and TCRbeta cDNA libraries were constructed, with sample barcodes and unique molecular identifiers added in the process. Trizol reagent was used to extract RNA from every sample. Libraries were amplified in two PCR steps, with a second sample barcode and Illumina TruSeq adapters added in the second step. Sequencing of the libraries was done on an Illumina NovaSeq, producing 2 x 150 bp paired-end reads. As for the authors' bioinformatics: Reads were demultiplexed and collapsed into UMI-guided consensus sequences with migec v1.2.7. With mixcr v2.1.11, UMI consensuses were aligned to TRA and TRB V and J templates and assembled into clonotypes. Clonotypes were classified as expanded or contracted when called significant by both edgeR and NoisET, with noise models trained on biological replicates. For edgeR calls, the thresholds were a false discovery rate-adjusted p below 0.01 and a log2 fold-change of 1. As an exploratory analysis of dynamics, PCA with hierarchical clustering was applied to max-normalized trajectories of the 1000 most abundant clonotypes. Each responding clone was given a CD4 or CD8 phenotype based on the CD4+ and CD8+ repertoires, which had been sequenced separately. TCRdb applied fastp at Q25 and MiXCR to the public reads, then kept only in-frame beta chains. For every CDR3 protein sequence, its rows merge into one entry that carries the most common genes and DNA. It is TCRdb's table, rather than the study itself, that gives the V and J calls and clone size. In this sample the table shows roughly 600,000 distinct CDR3 sequences, roughly 18% of which occur a single time. The ten most abundant clones make up about 11% of the sample.

This entry is derived from a study of T-cell memory formation after mild COVID-19 (dated by TCRdb to about 2021). With respect to the entire study: TCR sequence clusters from the two donors were found to be largely donor specific. In a couple of donors, T-cell clones that expanded and contracted after mild COVID-19 were followed by sequencing TCRalpha and TCRbeta repertoires longitudinally. The cohort comprised two young, previously healthy adult volunteers, one female and one male. The paper's findings and limits, for the study overall: Some responding clones were found in pre-infection memory, which suggests that pre-existing cross-reactive memory T cells took part in the SARS-CoV-2 response. The study covered only two mild cases, and larger cohorts including severe cases with pre-infection samples were considered necessary. Clones contracting from day 15 to 85 had balanced CD4/CD8 phenotypes, while a second wave expanding from day 15 to 37 was biased towards CD4+. Contracting CD4+ clones turned up mainly in the CM and EM memory subsets, whereas EMRA was where CD8+ clones were enriched. SARS-CoV-2 specificity was not confirmed for the second-wave clones peaking on day 37.

The germline V gene supplies CDR1 SGHDT and CDR2 YYEEEE. The CDR3 goes from the cysteine to the phenylalanine over 14 residues. Of all the DNA, just the CDR3 is kept, 42 bases in frame from base 1. The V end gives up 4 bases and the J end 3 bases, leaving 6 bases in the junction not matched to a gene. What was sequenced was PBMCs or a T cell subset sorted from them (not recorded which). This TCR derives from an adult woman who had mild COVID-19 (a few samples of this study predate the infection). The sample titles of this study are shuffled in the database, so cell type and time point are left out; the donor was told from shared clones. The rearranged segments are TRBV5-6 and TRBJ2-7, with 8 junctional bases fitting TRBD1. The DNA reads TGTGCCAGCAGCCTCCGGGACAGGTTCTACGAGCAGTACTTC. Translated, this is CASSLRDRFYEQYF.